This T cell receptor beta chain was found in a study of blood T cell repertoires in COVID-19. As for the study in general: Nucleic acid was either cDNA or gDNA, and it came from T cells, B-cell-depleted T cells, or PBMCs.

The CDR3 is 13 residues long. Per germline, CDR1 SGHNT and CDR2 YYREEE (reference sequence). The germline V and J ends were trimmed by 2 bases and 5 bases, with 7 bases remaining between them. Before being deemed recovered, Cohort 3 donors had two negative PCRs, clearance, or symptom resolution. In the original workflow: Researchers report that nucleated cell counts were estimated from reference gene primer amplification. TCRdb's copy holds only in-frame clones and misses some; the assay was immunoSEQ multiplex PCR. V and J calls and clone size are those listed in that table; D and trimming were worked out from the DNA. The table has approximately 320,000 clones, about nine tenths seen once. This clone was observed a few times.

Sequencing was carried out using PBMCs or T cells enriched from blood (not recorded which). This sequence joins TRBV5-4 and TRBJ2-2, with TRBD2 as a possible D gene (5 bases). This clonotype was sampled from a young woman who had recovered from COVID-19. The CDR3 loop is CASSFGGTGELFF. The CDR3 DNA follows: TGTGCCAGCAGCTTTGGAGGAACCGGGGAGCTGTTTTTT.